Listed here are 32 T cell receptor beta chains from one sample, sequenced in a study of blood T cell repertoires in COVID-19. Here immunoSEQ multiplex PCR was the method, and the copy in TCRdb shows in-frame clones only, minus some. The sample lists under 200,000 clones; over 80% were seen once. The material sequenced was peripheral blood. The receptor set was obtained from a woman older than 75 with active or convalescent COVID-19.

The V gene is TRBV27, the J gene TRBJ2-7; D is perhaps TRBD1 (6 bases). V lost 8 bases to trimming and J lost 7 bases, with 21 bases between them. Germline lookup yields CDR1 MNHEY and CDR2 SMNVEV (reference sequence). The CDR3 consists of 14 residues. The CDR3, as DNA: TGTGCCAGCGGTAAGACAGGAGTGTTTGGGGAGCAGTACTTC. It is translated as CASGKTGVFGEQYF.

The rearrangement uses TRBV7-2 and TRBJ1-5; a possible D gene is TRBD1 (5 bases). From germline, CDR1 is SGHTA and CDR2 FQGNSA. The CDR3 runs to 13 residues. V lost 1 base, J lost 6 bases, and 7 bases lay in between. CDR3 in DNA: TGTGCCAGCAGCTTAGACAGGCTTCAGCCCCAGCATTTT. Translating it yields CASSLDRLQPQHF.

This chain uses TRBV5-1 with TRBJ1-1, with a tentative D call TRBD1 (6 bases). The CDR3 covers 14 residues. Trimming removed 4 bases at V and 2 bases at J, with 12 bases between. Germline assignment: CDR1 SGHRS and CDR2 YFSETQ. This chain's CDR3 is CASSTPDSNTEAFF. As DNA, the CDR3 is TGCGCCAGCAGCACGCCGGACAGTAACACTGAAGCTTTCTTT.

The chain uses TRBV11-2 and TRBJ2-1, with unresolved D. CDR3 size: 11 residues. Germline CDR1 SGHAT, CDR2 FQNNGV. The germline V and J ends were trimmed by 2 bases and 10 bases, with 6 bases remaining between them. CDR3 sequence (DNA): TGTGCCAGCAGCTTATCGCGGGAGCAGTTCTTC. It encodes CASSLSREQFF. Supplemented by reference TRBV11-2 and TRBJ2-1, the full variable domain reads EAGVAQSPRYKIIEKRQSVAFWCNPISGHATLYWYQQILGQGPKLLIQFQNNGVVDDSQLPKDRFSAERLKGVDSTLKIQPAKLEDSAVYLCASSLSREQFFGPGTRLTVL.

J is TRBJ2-4 and V is TRBV19; unclear D gene. Germline CDR1 LNHDA, CDR2 SQIVND (reference sequence). Trimming shortened V by 1 base and J by 0 bases, and 10 bases separated the two germline ends. The CDR3 runs to 16 residues. The CDR3 here is CASSIGLELAKNIQYF. The CDR3 DNA follows: TGTGCCAGTAGTATAGGGTTGGAGTTAGCCAAAAACATTCAGTACTTC.

CDR3 sequence (DNA): TGTGCCAGCAGCTTAGTCGGGGGGTCCTATAATTCACCCCTCCACTTT. It encodes CASSLVGGSYNSPLHF. This rearrangement joins TRBV7-6 to TRBJ1-6; tentatively, D is TRBD1 (5 bases). This CDR3 is built from 16 residues. Germline CDR1 and CDR2: SGHVS and FNYEAQ. V was cut by 1 base and J by 1 base, with 8 bases left in between.

The rearrangement uses TRBV18 and TRBJ2-1, with 7 positions matching TRBD1. Germline V gives CDR1 KGHSH, CDR2 LQKENI. The CDR3 spans 14 residues. V dropped 3 bases and J dropped 5; count of bases not matched to a gene: 4. Here the CDR3 DNA reads TGTGCCAGCTCACCCCCGACAGGGAACAATGAGCAGTTCTTC. Translated: CASSPPTGNNEQFF.

About this clone: This CDR3 is also generated by other DNA sequences in the sample. CDR3 sequence: CASSLGQNYGYTF. CDR3 nucleotides: TGTGCCAGCAGCCTGGGACAGAACTATGGCTACACCTTC. The gene calls are TRBV13 and TRBJ1-2; 7 nucleotides align to TRBD1. CDR3 length equals 13 residues. With 5 bases clipped from V and 2 bases from J, the junction kept 2 bases outside the gene matches. CDR1 is PRHDT and CDR2 is FYEKMQ in the germline V gene (reference sequence).

The V call is TRBV6-5, the J call TRBJ2-5; 7 bases align to TRBD1. V shed 2 bases, J shed 3 bases, and the junction held 9 bases outside the gene matches. The CDR3 is made up of 16 amino acids. Germline V gives CDR1 MNHEY, CDR2 SVGAGI. The CDR3 sequence: CASSYSTNRGEETQYF. The CDR3 DNA sequence: TGTGCCAGCAGTTACAGTACGAACAGGGGTGAAGAGACCCAGTACTTC.

The chain recombines TRBV18 with TRBJ1-2; D might be TRBD1 (5 bases). The CDR3 sequence is 15 residues long. Germline CDR1 reads KGHSH; CDR2 reads LQKENI. The V end lost 4 bases, the J end lost 4 bases, and 16 bases lay between the germline ends. CDR3 in amino acids: CASSLGGGNAYGYTF. The CDR3 DNA reads as TGTGCCAGCTCACTGGGCGGGGGAAACGCCTATGGCTACACCTTC.

This clone was counted a single time. J is TRBJ2-5 and V is TRBV5-4, with 10 bases aligning to TRBD2. Looked up from germline, CDR1 is SGHNT and CDR2 is YYREEE (reference sequence). Unmatched junction bases numbered 10, after V lost 4 bases and J lost 4 bases. The CDR3 is 16 amino acids. CDR3 nucleotides: TGTGCCAGCAGCCCCCAAACTAGCGGGGTCCGAGAGACCCAGTACTTC. It translates to CASSPQTSGVRETQYF.

This sequence joins TRBV3-1 (or the pseudogene TRBV3-2) and TRBJ2-1; weak D call: TRBD2 (5 bases). The germline CDR1 and CDR2 sequences are LGHDT and YNNKEL (reference sequence). The CDR3 has 17 residues. The ends were cut back, 0 bases at V and 2 bases at J, with 14 bases in the middle. DNA of the CDR3: TGTGCCAGCAGCCAAGAACACGGGGTGGGGACCTACAATGAGCAGTTCTTC. It specifies CASSQEHGVGTYNEQFF.

The rearrangement uses TRBV19 and TRBJ1-1, with D unresolved. Per the germline V gene, CDR1 is LNHDA and CDR2 is SQIVND (reference sequence). V lost 2 bases to trimming and J lost 0 bases, with 7 bases between them. The CDR3 spans 14 residues. The CDR3 region is CASSITGVNTEAFF. CDR3 DNA sequence: TGTGCCAGTAGTATAACCGGGGTGAACACTGAAGCTTTCTTT.

This sequence joins TRBV6-4 and TRBJ2-6; D is possibly TRBD1 (6 bases). Germline V lookup: CDR1 MRHNA, CDR2 SNTAGT. V lost 2 bases to trimming and J lost 2 bases, with 7 bases between them. The CDR3 runs 15 residues. CDR3 loop: CASSDAGAGANVLTF. The CDR3 nucleotides are TGTGCCAGCAGTGACGCAGGGGCTGGGGCCAACGTCCTGACTTTC.

The chain has TRBV6-7 and TRBJ1-6; 9 nucleotides match TRBD1. TRBV6-7 is known as an ORF, though its function is uncertain. This CDR3 contains 19 residues. The V and J ends lost 5 bases and 0 bases, in that order; junction bases with no gene match: 11. The CDR3 sequence is CASSNRDRDISSYNSPLHF. CDR3 nucleotide sequence: TGTGCCAGCAGTAACCGGGACAGGGACATAAGCTCCTATAATTCACCCCTCCACTTT.

The chain has TRBV6-6 and TRBJ1-1; possible D gene TRBD1, 6 bases. The CDR3 contains 12 residues. Deletions cut 6 bases from V and 2 bases from J, with 7 bases between. CDR1 MNHNY and CDR2 SVGAGI come from the germline V gene (reference sequence). The CDR3 nucleotides read TGTGCCAGCAGAGGGGGAAACACTGAAGCTTTCTTT. Amino acids: CASRGGNTEAFF.

The chain combines TRBV7-2 with TRBJ1-4; D unresolved. Trimming left V 2 bases short and J 5 bases short, with 6 bases between. This CDR3 is built from 13 residues. Germline CDR1 and CDR2: SGHTA and FQGNSA. The CDR3 DNA reads as TGTGCCAGCAGCTTAAACCAGAATGAAAAACTGTTTTTT. Translated: CASSLNQNEKLFF.

This sequence joins TRBV6-2 or TRBV6-3 and TRBJ1-1; D is undetermined. Germline assignment: CDR1 MNHEY and CDR2 SVGEGT. CDR3 length equals 14 residues. Trimming took off 6 bases at V and 0 bases at J, with 11 bases between the two ends. CDR3 in amino acids: CASSPFGVNTEAFF. CDR3 sequence (DNA): TGTGCCAGCAGCCCCTTCGGTGTGAACACTGAAGCTTTCTTT.

This sequence joins TRBV4-3 and TRBJ1-4; 8 bases are shared with TRBD1. Germline V gene lookup returns CDR1 LGHNA and CDR2 YSLEER. The CDR3 is made up of 15 amino acids. Unmatched junction bases numbered 7, after V lost 3 bases and J lost 7 bases. The CDR3 nucleotides are TGCGCCAGCAGCCAGGGCGACAGGGGAGCTGAAAAACTGTTTTTT. It encodes CASSQGDRGAEKLFF.

The rearrangement joins TRBV5-1 to TRBJ1-1; a possible D gene is TRBD1 (6 bases). V shed 0 bases and J shed 1 base, with 10 bases lying between them. CDR1 and CDR2 from the germline V gene are SGHRS and YFSETQ. The CDR3 is 15 amino acids. This CDR3 reads CASSLEGHKNTEAFF. As DNA, the CDR3 is TGCGCCAGCAGCTTGGAGGGACACAAGAACACTGAAGCTTTCTTT.

V gene TRBV21-1 combines with J gene TRBJ2-2; the D segment call TRBD1 is taken from the table without a DNA check. TRBV21-1 is listed as a pseudogene. This CDR3 has 13 amino acids. In nucleotides, the CDR3 is TGTGCCTGGACAGGGGGCGATGCCGGGGAGCTGTTTTTT. It encodes CAWTGGDAGELFF.

The chain links TRBV4-2 to TRBJ1-5, with 8 nucleotides matching TRBD1. The germline V gene encodes CDR1 LGHNA and CDR2 YNFKEQ. V lost 1 base, J lost 4 bases, and 3 bases stayed unmatched. This CDR3 region has 15 residues. This chain's CDR3 is CASSQGTGLNQPQHF. CDR3 nucleotide sequence: TGTGCCAGCAGCCAAGGGACAGGGCTTAATCAGCCCCAGCATTTT.

The V and J genes are TRBV4-1 and TRBJ1-2; 7 bases are shared with TRBD1. Germline CDR1 reads MGHRA; CDR2 reads YSYEKL. Trimming took 0 bases from V and 5 from J; bases not matched to a gene: 3. The CDR3 covers 14 residues. DNA for the CDR3: TGCGCCAGCAGCCAAGATGGCAGGGGGTATGGCTACACCTTC. Amino acid sequence: CASSQDGRGYGYTF.

J is TRBJ1-2 and V is TRBV6-5; 7 positions match TRBD1. This CDR3 has 13 amino acids. Looked up from germline, CDR1 is MNHEY and CDR2 is SVGAGI. After removal of 6 bases from V and 3 bases from J, the junction contained 4 bases not matched to a gene. Written as DNA, the CDR3 is TGTGCCAGCAGGGGGACAGACCACTATGGCTACACCTTC. Translating gives CASRGTDHYGYTF.

The chain carries TRBV25-1 and TRBJ1-1, with D perhaps matching TRBD1 (5 bases). The CDR3 covers 14 residues. The germline V and J ends were trimmed by 2 bases and 0 bases, with 7 bases remaining between them. Germline loops: CDR1 MGHDK, CDR2 SYGVNS. The DNA for the CDR3 is TGTGCCAGCAGTGAAGGGGCGCTGAACACTGAAGCTTTCTTT. It encodes CASSEGALNTEAFF.

This clone was seen only once. The rearrangement joins TRBV18 to TRBJ1-1; no definite D call. The CDR3 loop spans 16 amino acids. Trimming removed 6 bases at V and 1 base at J, with 18 bases between. Germline V gene data show CDR1 as KGHSH and CDR2 as LQKENI. For the CDR3, the DNA is TGTGCCAGCTCCCGGGAGGACGGGCTAGGGAACACTGAAGCTTTCTTT. Translating gives CASSREDGLGNTEAFF.

The chain is built from TRBV12-5 and TRBJ2-3; 10 nucleotides align to TRBD1. The CDR3 has 16 amino acids. V lost 2 bases and J lost 2; bases outside the gene matches: 4. Germline V gives CDR1 LGHNT, CDR2 FRNRAP. As DNA, the CDR3 is TGTGCTAGTGGTTTGCTCGGACAGGGGGACACAGATACGCAGTATTTT. It specifies CASGLLGQGDTDTQYF.

The chain joins TRBV27 to TRBJ2-3, with 13 bases lining up with TRBD2. The germline V gene encodes CDR1 MNHEY and CDR2 SMNVEV (reference sequence). The CDR3 loop spans 15 amino acids. V lost 6 bases and J lost 3; bases outside the gene matches: 3. CDR3 in DNA: TGTGCCAGCAGCCGGGGACTAGCGGGGACAGATACGCAGTATTTT. Protein sequence: CASSRGLAGTDTQYF.

The CDR3 DNA is TGTGCCAGTAGAACCAGGGGGCTAGACTATGGCTACACCTTC. Translation: CASRTRGLDYGYTF. The chain joins TRBV19 to TRBJ1-2, with 8 bases identical to TRBD1. The CDR3 runs 14 residues. Trimming took 6 bases from V and 3 from J; bases not matched to a gene: 6. Germline-derived CDR1 and CDR2 are LNHDA and SQIVND (reference sequence).

The rearrangement joins TRBV9 to TRBJ2-2; D is undetermined. The ends were cut back, 1 base at V and 1 base at J, with 5 bases in the middle. CDR3 size: 14 residues. Looked up from germline, CDR1 is SGDLS and CDR2 is YYNGEE. The CDR3 coding sequence is TGTGCCAGCAGCGTAAGCGTGAACACCGGGGAGCTGTTTTTT. Translated, it gives CASSVSVNTGELFF.

Only one count was recorded for this clone. The J gene is TRBJ2-5, the V gene TRBV3-1 (or the pseudogene TRBV3-2); TRBD2 might be the D (6 bases). The CDR3 is 17 amino acids. The V gene's germline CDR1 is LGHDT and CDR2 YNNKEL (reference sequence). The V gene lost 0 bases and the J gene lost 3 bases, with 17 bases spanning the gap. The DNA of the CDR3 is TGTGCCAGCAGCCAAGAGTGGAGGGTCGACGTTGAAGAGACCCAGTACTTC. This translates into CASSQEWRVDVEETQYF.

The chain carries TRBV7-2 and TRBJ2-3; the match to TRBD2 covers 8 bases. The CDR3 contains 15 residues. Germline assignment: CDR1 SGHTA and CDR2 FQGNSA. Trimming cost V 1 base and J 3 bases; bases outside gene matches: 3. The CDR3 nucleotides read TGTGCCAGCAGCTTAGAGCGGGGGTGGACAGATACGCAGTATTTT. As protein: CASSLERGWTDTQYF.